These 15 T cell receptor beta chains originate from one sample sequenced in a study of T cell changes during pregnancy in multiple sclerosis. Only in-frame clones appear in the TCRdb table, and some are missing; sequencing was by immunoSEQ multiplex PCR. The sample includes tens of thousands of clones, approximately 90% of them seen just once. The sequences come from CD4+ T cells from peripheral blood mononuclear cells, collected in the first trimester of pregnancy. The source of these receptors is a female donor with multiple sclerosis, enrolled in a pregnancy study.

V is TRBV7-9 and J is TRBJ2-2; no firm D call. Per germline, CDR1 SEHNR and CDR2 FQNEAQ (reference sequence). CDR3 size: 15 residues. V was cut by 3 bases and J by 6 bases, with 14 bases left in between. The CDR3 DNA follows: TGTGCCAGCAGCTTGTTGTCAGGTTATCCCGGGGAGCTGTTTTTT. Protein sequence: CASSLLSGYPGELFF.

CDR3 loop: CASSQLSVTRRDYGYTF. The CDR3 coding sequence is TGTGCCAGCAGCCAATTGTCGGTGACACGGAGGGACTATGGCTACACCTTC. The chain links TRBV16 to TRBJ1-2; D unresolved. The CDR3 runs 17 residues. Germline CDR1 reads KGHSY; CDR2 reads FQNENV. V gave up 1 base and J gave up 3 bases, with 18 bases separating them.

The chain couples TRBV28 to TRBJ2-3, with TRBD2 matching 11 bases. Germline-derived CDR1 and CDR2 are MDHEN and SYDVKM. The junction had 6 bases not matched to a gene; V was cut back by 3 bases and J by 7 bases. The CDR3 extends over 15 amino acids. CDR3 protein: CASSFRTSGLNTQYF. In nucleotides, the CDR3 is TGTGCCAGCAGTTTTCGGACTAGCGGGTTAAATACGCAGTATTTT.

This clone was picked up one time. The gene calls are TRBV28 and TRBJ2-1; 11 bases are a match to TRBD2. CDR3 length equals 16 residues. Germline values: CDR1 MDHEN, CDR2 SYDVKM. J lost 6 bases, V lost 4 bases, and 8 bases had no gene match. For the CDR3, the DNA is TGTGCCAGCAGTTCCGACTGGACTAGCGGGTTCAATGAGCAGTTCTTC. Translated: CASSSDWTSGFNEQFF. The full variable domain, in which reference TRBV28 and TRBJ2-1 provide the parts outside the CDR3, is DVKVTQSSRYLVKRTGEKVFLECVQDMDHENMFWYRQDPGLGLRLIYFSYDVKMKEKGDIPEGYSVSREKKERFSLILESASTNQTSMYLCASSSDWTSGFNEQFFGPGTRLTVL.

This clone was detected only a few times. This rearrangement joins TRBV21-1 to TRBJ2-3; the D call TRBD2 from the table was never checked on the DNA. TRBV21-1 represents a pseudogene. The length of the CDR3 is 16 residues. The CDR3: CASSKRDLAATDTQYF. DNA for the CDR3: TGTGCCAGCAGCAAACGGGACCTAGCGGCCACAGATACGCAGTATTTT.

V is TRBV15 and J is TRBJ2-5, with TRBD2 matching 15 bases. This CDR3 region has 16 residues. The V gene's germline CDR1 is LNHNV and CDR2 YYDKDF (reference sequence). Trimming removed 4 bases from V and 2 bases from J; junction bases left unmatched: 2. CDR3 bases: TGTGCCACCAGCATAGGACTAGCGGGGGGGCAAGAGACCCAGTACTTC. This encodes CATSIGLAGGQETQYF.

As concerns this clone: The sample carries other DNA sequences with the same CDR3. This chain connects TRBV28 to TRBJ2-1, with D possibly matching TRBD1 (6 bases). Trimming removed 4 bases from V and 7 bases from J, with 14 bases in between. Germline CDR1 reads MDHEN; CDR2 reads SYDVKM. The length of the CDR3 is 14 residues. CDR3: CASSSPGQSNEQFF. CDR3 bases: TGTGCCAGCAGTTCACCGGGACAAAGTAATGAGCAGTTCTTC.

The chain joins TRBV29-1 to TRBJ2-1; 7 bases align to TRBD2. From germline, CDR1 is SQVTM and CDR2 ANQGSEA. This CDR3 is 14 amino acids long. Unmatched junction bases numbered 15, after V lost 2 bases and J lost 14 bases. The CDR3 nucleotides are TGCAGCGTTGAATCCGGGGGGAGCTTGTCAGAGGAGTTCTTC. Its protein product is CSVESGGSLSEEFF.

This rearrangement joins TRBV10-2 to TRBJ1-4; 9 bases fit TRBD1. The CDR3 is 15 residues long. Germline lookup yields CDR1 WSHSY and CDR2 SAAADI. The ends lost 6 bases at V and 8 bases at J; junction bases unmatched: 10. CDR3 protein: CASSPGTGKGEKLFF. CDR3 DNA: TGCGCCAGCAGCCCCGGGACAGGGAAAGGCGAAAAACTGTTTTTT.

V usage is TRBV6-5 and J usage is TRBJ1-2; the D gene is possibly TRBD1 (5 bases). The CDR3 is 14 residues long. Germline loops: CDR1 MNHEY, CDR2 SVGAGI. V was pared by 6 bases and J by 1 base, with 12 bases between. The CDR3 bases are TGTGCCAGCAGCCGTACGGGGGGTAACTATGGCTACACCTTC. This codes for CASSRTGGNYGYTF.

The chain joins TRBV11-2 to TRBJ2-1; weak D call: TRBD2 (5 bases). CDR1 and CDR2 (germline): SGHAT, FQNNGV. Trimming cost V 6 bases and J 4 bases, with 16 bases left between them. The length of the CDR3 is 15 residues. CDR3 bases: TGTGCCAGCAGGTATACTAGTGGGGTTTACAATGAGCAGTTCTTC. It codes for CASRYTSGVYNEQFF.

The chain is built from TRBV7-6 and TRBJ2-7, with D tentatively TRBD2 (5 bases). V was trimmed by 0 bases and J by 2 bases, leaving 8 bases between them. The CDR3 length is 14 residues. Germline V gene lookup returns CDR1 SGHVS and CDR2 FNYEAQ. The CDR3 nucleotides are TGTGCCAGCAGCTTAGCGAGGGTGCCCTACGAGCAGTACTTC. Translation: CASSLARVPYEQYF.

For the CDR3, the DNA is TGTGCCAGCAGCCTTAGCGGGGGGTCTTCGGAGACCCAGTACTTC. Encoded protein: CASSLSGGSSETQYF. The rearrangement uses TRBV4-2 and TRBJ2-5; 10 nucleotides line up with TRBD2. Germline CDR1 is LGHNA and CDR2 is YNFKEQ. CDR3 length equals 15 residues. V was pared by 4 bases and J by 5 bases, with 7 bases of the junction left unmatched.

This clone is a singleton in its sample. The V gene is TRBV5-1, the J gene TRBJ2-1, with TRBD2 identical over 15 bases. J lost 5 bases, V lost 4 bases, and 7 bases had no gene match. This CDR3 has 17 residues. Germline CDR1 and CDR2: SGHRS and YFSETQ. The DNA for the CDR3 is TGCGCCAGCAGCGCCCGGACTAGCGGGAGGGCCGACAATGAGCAGTTCTTC. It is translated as CASSARTSGRADNEQFF.

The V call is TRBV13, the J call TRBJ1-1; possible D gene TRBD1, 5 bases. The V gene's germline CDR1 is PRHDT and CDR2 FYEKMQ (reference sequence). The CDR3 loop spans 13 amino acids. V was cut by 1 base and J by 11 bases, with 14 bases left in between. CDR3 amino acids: CASSLEKGLWAFF. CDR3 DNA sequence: TGTGCCAGCAGCTTAGAAAAGGGGTTGTGGGCTTTCTTT. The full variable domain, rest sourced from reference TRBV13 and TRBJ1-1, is AAGVIQSPRHLIKEKRETATLKCYPIPRHDTVYWYQQGPGQDPQFLISFYEKMQSDKGSIPDRFSAQQFSDYHSELNMSSLELGDSALYFCASSLEKGLWAFFGQGTRLTVV.